Sequencing of this T cell receptor (beta chain) was carried out in a study of blood T cells in healthy people across ages. The study, taken as a whole, reports: Relative to aged donors, long-lived donors carried more naive CD4+ cells and displayed higher diversity.

On this clonotype itself: Its specificity is unknown.

Peripheral blood samples of 9 to 10 milliliters were drawn from each donor. Samples each had at least 5 micrograms of total RNA extracted. Then a second PCR, running about 6 to 11 cycles, was carried out with a sample-barcoded 5' primer and a J-beta primer mix. TCRdb called the 5' RACE reads again in MiXCR, with one record for every CDR3 protein. In the table there are approximately 830,000 distinct CDR3 sequences, 55% to 65% of which are singletons. The sequencing sample was made of blood. The receptor was derived from a man aged 25 to 40 in good health.

The CDR3 DNA follows: TGTGCCAGCAGCCAGATAGCGGGGGTGCAAGAGACCCAGTACTTC. This codes for CASSQIAGVQETQYF. V and J are TRBV3-1 and TRBJ2-5; 9 bases align to TRBD2. V lost 3 bases to trimming and J lost 2 bases; unmatched junction nucleotides: 4. Per the germline V gene, CDR1 is LGHDT and CDR2 is YNNKEL (reference sequence). CDR3 length: 15 residues.